This T cell receptor beta chain was recovered during a study of T-cell reconstitution after alpha-beta-depleted transplantation in children. A library of TCRbeta sequences, prepared with unique molecular identifiers, was generated. TCRdb re-called the PCR reads through MiXCR, storing one row per CDR3 protein. Here the sample spans over 550,000 distinct CDR3 sequences, 8% to 11% being singletons. There are 13 residues in the CDR3. Germline-derived CDR1 and CDR2 are SGHTA and FQGNSA. Trimming took 0 bases from V and 5 from J, leaving 7 bases between them. This clonotype was seen ten or more times. The starting material was PBMCs from the stem cell graft donor, obtained from the stem cell graft. The sequence was collected from a human donor who donated a stem cell graft to a child with acute myeloid leukemia. The chain links TRBV7-2 to TRBJ1-2; a possible D gene is TRBD1 (5 bases). The CDR3 here is CASSLAGDYGYTF. The CDR3 nucleotides are TGTGCCAGCAGCTTAGCGGGGGATTATGGCTACACCTTC.